This T cell receptor (beta chain) was found in a study of cytomegalovirus exposure and HLA in healthy donors. The CDR3 length is 12 residues. The V gene's germline CDR1 is MDHEN and CDR2 SYDVKM. V was pared by 6 bases and J by 7 bases, with 9 bases between. The PCR employed 60 Vbeta primers together with 13 Jbeta primers. Data came from immunoSEQ multiplex PCR; TCRdb stores just in-frame clones and leaves some out. The repertoire has about 140,000 clones, roughly 73% of them found once; the top ten carry around 1.6%. The sample comprised PBMCs. This sequence originates from a female donor in good health and CMV-seronegative. The chain employs TRBV28 and TRBJ1-4; TRBD1 is a possible D gene (5 bases). CDR3 DNA sequence: TGTGCCAGCAGAGGAGGGGTTGAAAAACTGTTTTTT. This codes for CASRGGVEKLFF.